Following are 7 T cell receptor beta chains from one sample sequenced in a study of shared clonotypes between healthy human individuals. Repertoires were generated with immunoSEQ multiplex PCR, while TCRdb's copy carries only in-frame clones and drops some. Altogether about 2 million clones are present, roughly 95% being singletons, with the ten largest covering 1% to 1.3%. Selected positively for CCR7 and CD45RO-negative, naive CD8 cells excluded terminally differentiated effector memory CD45RA+ cells. Sequencing input: naive CD8+ T cells sorted from blood. These receptors were collected from a young man in good health.

CDR3 sequence: CASSLDVWEGGTDTQYF. CDR3 coding DNA: TGTGCCAGCAGCTTAGATGTGTGGGAGGGCGGCACAGATACGCAGTATTTT. J is TRBJ2-3 and V is TRBV11-2; 7 nucleotides agree with TRBD2. V shed 0 bases and J 1 base; nucleotides not matched to a gene: 7. The CDR3 is made up of 17 amino acids. Germline lookup yields CDR1 SGHAT and CDR2 FQNNGV.

V gene TRBV7-9 combines with J gene TRBJ2-7; D is ambiguous. CDR1 is SEHNR and CDR2 is FQNEAQ in the germline V gene (reference sequence). The V end lost 9 bases, the J end lost 2 bases, and 14 bases lay between the germline ends. The CDR3 is 13 amino acids. CDR3 in DNA: TGTGCCAGTGAACCTCCGCTCCCCTACGAGCAGTACTTC. This codes for CASEPPLPYEQYF.

This chain links TRBV25-1 with TRBJ1-1; 8 nucleotides agree with TRBD1. CDR1 and CDR2 from the germline V gene are MGHDK and SYGVNS. The V segment lost 7 bases and the J segment 5 bases; nucleotides outside the gene matches: 6. CDR3 length: 13 residues. CDR3 in amino acids: CASIDRGWTEAFF. The DNA for the CDR3 is TGTGCCAGCATCGACAGGGGATGGACTGAAGCTTTCTTT.

The V call is TRBV19, the J call TRBJ2-7; 10 nucleotides line up with TRBD1. The CDR3 sequence is 15 residues long. Losses at the gene ends were 6 bases for V and 3 bases for J; bases not matched to a gene: 8. The germline V gene encodes CDR1 LNHDA and CDR2 SQIVND (reference sequence). The CDR3: CASSTGTGVGYEQYF. The CDR3 DNA sequence: TGTGCCAGTAGCACCGGGACAGGGGTCGGCTACGAGCAGTACTTC.

As DNA, the CDR3 is TGTGCCAGCAGCTCTCAACCGGGACTAGCGGGAGGGGATACGCAGTATTTT. Protein sequence: CASSSQPGLAGGDTQYF. This chain connects TRBV7-9 to TRBJ2-3; 16 positions match TRBD2. After removal of 4 bases from V and 6 bases from J, the junction contained 7 bases not matched to a gene. The CDR3 contains 17 residues. Germline CDR1 reads SEHNR; CDR2 reads FQNEAQ (reference sequence).

This chain joins TRBV20-1 and TRBJ2-3, with TRBD1 matching 7 bases. CDR3 length: 11 amino acids. Per the germline V gene, CDR1 is DFQATT and CDR2 is SNEGSKA (reference sequence). The V segment lost 3 bases and the J segment 10 bases; nucleotides outside the gene matches: 4. The CDR3 sequence is CSASTGDPQYF. The CDR3 nucleotides are TGCAGTGCTAGCACAGGGGATCCGCAGTATTTT.

This chain joins TRBV6-1 and TRBJ2-1; D unresolved. The V end lost 3 bases, the J end lost 10 bases, and 10 bases lay between the germline ends. This CDR3 comprises 12 residues. Germline-derived CDR1 and CDR2 are MNHNS and SASEGT. CDR3 loop: CASSEGVLEQFF. In DNA form, the CDR3 reads TGTGCCAGCAGTGAGGGCGTTCTGGAGCAGTTCTTC.